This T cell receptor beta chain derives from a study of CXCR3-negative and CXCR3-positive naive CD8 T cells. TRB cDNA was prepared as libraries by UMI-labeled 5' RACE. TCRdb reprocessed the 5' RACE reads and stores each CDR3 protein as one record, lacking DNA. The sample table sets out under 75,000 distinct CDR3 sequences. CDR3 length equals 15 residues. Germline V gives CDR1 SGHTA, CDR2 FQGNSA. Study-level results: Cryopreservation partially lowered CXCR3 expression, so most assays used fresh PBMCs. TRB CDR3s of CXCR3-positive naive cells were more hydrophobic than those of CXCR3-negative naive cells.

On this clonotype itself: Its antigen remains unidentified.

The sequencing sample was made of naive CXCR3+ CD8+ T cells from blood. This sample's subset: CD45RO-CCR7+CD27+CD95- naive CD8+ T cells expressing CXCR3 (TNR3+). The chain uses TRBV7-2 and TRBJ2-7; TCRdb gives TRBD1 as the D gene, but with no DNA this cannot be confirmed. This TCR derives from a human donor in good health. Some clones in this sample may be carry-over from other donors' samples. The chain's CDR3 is CASSLGTGGSYEQYF.